Each of the 18 T cell receptor beta chains below was sequenced from the same sample in a study of control samples from healthy donors and cancer patients. This table comes from immunoSEQ multiplex PCR, and its TCRdb copy is limited to in-frame clones, with some not included. The table has around 80,000 clones, about 88% seen once. Input material: blood. The receptors were sampled from a woman aged 45-65 years in good health.

The V call is TRBV9, the J call TRBJ2-7, with 10 bases fitting TRBD1. This CDR3 is built from 15 residues. The ends lost 2 bases at V and 3 bases at J; junction bases unmatched: 5. Germline V lookup: CDR1 SGDLS, CDR2 YYNGEE. CDR3 sequence reads: CASSVGTGVFYEQYF. CDR3 coding DNA: TGTGCCAGCAGCGTCGGGACAGGGGTTTTCTACGAGCAGTACTTC.

V usage is TRBV11-2 and J usage is TRBJ2-1, with D perhaps matching TRBD1 (6 bases). Germline assignment: CDR1 SGHAT and CDR2 FQNNGV. Trimming took off 3 bases at V and 11 bases at J, with 8 bases between the two ends. The length of the CDR3 is 11 residues. CDR3 loop: CASSLGQKQFF. CDR3 nucleotide sequence: TGTGCCAGCAGCTTGGGACAAAAGCAGTTCTTC.

This chain links TRBV5-5 with TRBJ2-1; a weak D match, TRBD1 (6 bases). Deletions cut 0 bases from V and 7 bases from J, with 11 bases between. The CDR3 covers 14 residues. The germline V gene has CDR1 SGHKS and CDR2 YYEKEE (reference sequence). CDR3 nucleotides: TGTGCCAGCAGCTTGGGGGGGCCATTGAATGAGCAGTTCTTC. Protein: CASSLGGPLNEQFF.

The J gene is TRBJ1-2, the V gene TRBV6-5, with 11 bases lining up with TRBD1. The germline V gene encodes CDR1 MNHEY and CDR2 SVGAGI. V shed 2 bases and J 7 bases; nucleotides not matched to a gene: 6. This CDR3 spans 15 amino acids. The chain's CDR3 is CASSYVRTGGIGYTF. DNA for the CDR3: TGTGCCAGCAGTTACGTCAGGACAGGGGGCATTGGCTACACCTTC.

The V and J genes are TRBV14 and TRBJ2-2; 12 bases match TRBD2. The CDR3 runs to 20 residues. With 3 bases clipped from V and 6 bases from J, the junction kept 17 bases outside the gene matches. The germline CDR1 and CDR2 sequences are SGHDN and FVKESK. CDR3 DNA sequence: TGTGCCAGCAGCCATGTCCCGGGACTAGCGGGCATAGTGCGGGCCGGGGAGCTGTTTTTT. Its protein is CASSHVPGLAGIVRAGELFF.

The chain combines TRBV5-4 with TRBJ1-2; D is possibly TRBD1 (5 bases). The CDR3 totals 13 residues. Germline V CDR1 and CDR2: SGHNT, YYREEE (reference sequence). V gave up 4 bases and J gave up 4 bases, with 11 bases separating them. In nucleotides, the CDR3 is TGTGCCAGCAGCAAAACAGGTGGCTATGGCTACACCTTC. Amino acid sequence: CASSKTGGYGYTF.

The rearrangement joins TRBV21-1 to TRBJ2-7; whether TRBD2, the table's D call, matches the DNA was not checked. TRBV21-1 is a pseudogene locus. This CDR3 comprises 19 residues. DNA of the CDR3: TGTGCCAGCAGCAAAGTAAGCCCTAAGGCGGGGACGTCCTCATACGAGCAGTACTTC. Translating it yields CASSKVSPKAGTSSYEQYF.

The chain is built from TRBV3-1 (or the pseudogene TRBV3-2) and TRBJ1-1, with 8 bases matching TRBD1. V shed 3 bases and J 1 base; nucleotides not matched to a gene: 4. Germline V gene lookup returns CDR1 LGHDT and CDR2 YNNKEL (reference sequence). This CDR3 comprises 15 residues. Here the CDR3 DNA reads TGTGCCAGCAGCCATTCAGGGGGCGGGAACACTGAAGCTTTCTTT. This codes for CASSHSGGGNTEAFF.

The V call is TRBV10-3, the J call TRBJ1-6; 8 bases agree with TRBD1. Germline V gene data show CDR1 as ENHRY and CDR2 as SYGVKD. The CDR3 is 13 amino acids. The junction had 6 bases not matched to a gene; V was cut back by 10 bases and J by 7 bases. The CDR3 DNA follows: TGTGCCACCCGACAGGGGTTAAATTCACCCCTCCACTTT. This encodes CATRQGLNSPLHF.

This clone was seen once. The chain has TRBV18 and TRBJ1-2; D not certain. The CDR3 spans 13 residues. V was trimmed by 4 bases and J by 0 bases, leaving 6 bases between them. Looked up from germline, CDR1 is KGHSH and CDR2 is LQKENI. In DNA form, the CDR3 reads TGTGCCAGCTCACATGACTCTAACTATGGCTACACCTTC. The encoded protein is CASSHDSNYGYTF.

The V call is TRBV12-3 or TRBV12-4, the J call TRBJ1-2; 7 bases map to TRBD1. The CDR3 sequence is 13 residues long. V gave up 7 bases and J gave up 5 bases; unmatched junction bases: 7. The CDR3 nucleotides read TGTGCCAGCACCCTTGAGACAGGGTATGGCTACACCTTC. It is translated as CASTLETGYGYTF.

V and J are TRBV12-5 and TRBJ2-3, with a weak D call TRBD1 (5 bases). CDR3 length: 14 residues. CDR1 is LGHNT and CDR2 is FRNRAP in the germline V gene. With 8 bases removed from V and 2 bases from J, the gap between germline ends came to 14 bases. The CDR3 DNA sequence: TGTGCTAGTAGACAGATACAGGTCACAGATACGCAGTATTTT. It specifies CASRQIQVTDTQYF. Supplemented by reference TRBV12-5 and TRBJ2-3, the full variable domain reads DARVTQTPRHKVTEMGQEVTMRCQPILGHNTVFWYRQTMMQGLELLAYFRNRAPLDDSGMPKDRFSAEMPDATLATLKIQPSEPRDSAVYFCASRQIQVTDTQYFGPGTRLTVL.

The V gene is TRBV2, the J gene TRBJ2-6, with D unresolved. The CDR3 totals 15 residues. CDR1 is SNHLY and CDR2 is FYNNEI in the germline V gene. Trimming took off 6 bases at V and 2 bases at J, with 11 bases between the two ends. In DNA, the CDR3 is TGTGCCAGCAGCCTGGACCACGCTGGGGCCAACGTCCTGACTTTC. Its translation is CASSLDHAGANVLTF.

The chain has TRBV18 and TRBJ1-4; possible D gene TRBD1, 5 bases. This CDR3 is 15 amino acids long. CDR1 is KGHSH, CDR2 LQKENI, per germline. With 4 bases removed from V and 1 base from J, the gap between germline ends came to 10 bases. The CDR3 coding sequence is TGTGCCAGCTCACTCGTCGGGGGAACTAATGAAAAACTGTTTTTT. Translating gives CASSLVGGTNEKLFF.

The V call is TRBV3-1 (or the pseudogene TRBV3-2), the J call TRBJ2-2; TRBD2 is a possible D gene (5 bases). The V gene lost 1 base and the J gene lost 8 bases, with 14 bases spanning the gap. Germline V gene data show CDR1 as LGHDT and CDR2 as YNNKEL (reference sequence). There are 15 residues in the CDR3. CDR3: CASSQVRTGYGELFF. The CDR3 DNA reads as TGTGCCAGCAGCCAAGTCCGGACGGGGTATGGGGAGCTGTTTTTT.

J is TRBJ1-1 and V is TRBV9, with D perhaps matching TRBD1 (5 bases). This CDR3 is built from 12 residues. CDR1 is SGDLS, CDR2 YYNGEE, per germline. With 4 bases removed from V and 6 bases from J, the gap between germline ends came to 10 bases. Written as DNA, the CDR3 is TGTGCCAGCAGCCCGGGGGGAGCTGAAGCTTTCTTT. This encodes CASSPGGAEAFF. The full variable domain, rest sourced from reference TRBV9 and TRBJ1-1, is DSGVTQTPKHLITATGQRVTLRCSPRSGDLSVYWYQQSLDQGLQFLIQYYNGEERAKGNILERFSAQQFPDLHSELNLSSLELGDSALYFCASSPGGAEAFFGQGTRLTVV.

The chain carries TRBV4-1 and TRBJ2-1; 9 nucleotides align to TRBD2. Trimming at V came to 0 bases and at J to 6 bases, leaving 9 bases not matched to a gene. The CDR3 is made up of 17 amino acids. Looked up from germline, CDR1 is MGHRA and CDR2 is YSYEKL. In DNA, the CDR3 is TGCGCCAGCAGCCAAGAAGTGGCGGGGGGGCTTGCCAATGAGCAGTTCTTC. Protein sequence: CASSQEVAGGLANEQFF.

This clone was seen only once. The J gene is TRBJ1-4, the V gene TRBV18; D is ambiguous. The CDR3 covers 13 residues. Looked up from germline, CDR1 is KGHSH and CDR2 is LQKENI. Trimming left V 6 bases short and J 3 bases short, with 8 bases between. The CDR3: CASSREPNEKLFF. As DNA, the CDR3 is TGTGCCAGCTCTCGAGAGCCTAATGAAAAACTGTTTTTT.